This T cell receptor (beta chain) was obtained from a study of T cell responses to AZD1222 COVID-19 vaccine. Study-level findings and limits: The sample set comprised mostly white British donors with more females, and clonal diversity was possibly underestimated. Two AZD1222 administrations were followed by greater Spike-specific TCR breadth and depth. Across spike, vaccine-associated CD4 TCRs were found, dominant at 160-218 and 743-854. Sampling that yielded the repertoires occurred only after the peak T cell response.

This clone appeared a single time. The antigen remains undetermined. At one boundary the junction diverges from the germline segment, which might be a read error. TCRdb's copy holds only in-frame clones and misses some; the assay was immunoSEQ multiplex PCR. In the table there are 80,000 or so clones, around 90% of which are singletons. This CDR3 contains 14 residues. The V gene's germline CDR1 is GTSNPN and CDR2 SVGIG (reference sequence). This sequence joins TRBV30 and TRBJ1-6; TRBD1 agrees at 11 bases. The source of this sequence is an adult in good health. This specimen was peripheral blood, taken on day 0 of AZD1222 vaccination. The CDR3 DNA sequence: TGTGCCTGGAACCCCGGGACAGGGGGGTCACCCCCCCACTTT. As protein: CAWNPGTGGSPPHF.